Listed below are T cell receptor beta chains from one sample, sequenced in a study of control samples from healthy donors and cancer patients. Here immunoSEQ multiplex PCR was the method, and the copy in TCRdb shows in-frame clones only, minus some. This table has about 75,000 clones, about 95% appearing once. Material for sequencing was blood. The receptors come from a woman in her forties in good health. Both conserved end residues are part of each CDR3. The order of the fields is V gene, J gene, D gene, clone size, CDR3 DNA, CDR3 protein. D genes are given only for firm matches. Size is omitted from some rows. Given values are once, few, many or a class for expanded clones.

TRBV9,TRBJ2-5,-,-,TGTGCCAGCAGCCCGCCCTGGGACCAACGGGAGACCCAGTACTTC,CASSPPWDQRETQYF
TRBV4-3,TRBJ1-5,TRBD1,once,TGCGCCAGCAGCTCCGGGACAGGGGCAGGGCAGCCCCAGCATTTT,CASSSGTGAGQPQHF
TRBV4-1,TRBJ2-7,TRBD2,once,TGCGCCAGCAGCCTGCACCCCCGACTAGCGGGAACCGACTACGAGCAGTACTTC,CASSLHPRLAGTDYEQYF
TRBV29-1,TRBJ1-1,-,-,TGCAGCGTTCAGGGAGTCAGAGTGAACACTGAAGCTTTCTTT,CSVQGVRVNTEAFF
TRBV5-1,TRBJ2-7,TRBD1,once,TGCGCCAGCAGCTCCGGACAGGGACGCTCCTACGAGCAGTACTTC,CASSSGQGRSYEQYF
TRBV5-1,TRBJ2-2,-,-,TGCGCCAGCAGCACATCTCCCGGGACATCGAACACCGGGGAGCTGTTTTTT,CASSTSPGTSNTGELFF
TRBV4-2,TRBJ1-2,TRBD1,-,TGTGCCAGCAGCCAACCACAGGGGACTAACTATGGCTACACCTTC,CASSQPQGTNYGYTF
TRBV19,TRBJ1-5,-,-,TGTGCCAGTAGTATCGGGGGGCGGAATCAGCCCCAGCATTTT,CASSIGGRNQPQHF
TRBV12-3/TRBV12-4,TRBJ2-5,-,-,TGTGCCAGCAGTGGGAGTGAGACCCAGTACTTC,CASSGSETQYF
TRBV10-1,TRBJ1-1,-,-,TGCGCCAGCCGGCTTCATGTAGGGACTGAAGCTTTCTTT,CASRLHVGTEAFF
TRBV5-4,TRBJ2-2,-,-,TGTGCCAGCACCCTAGGGGGGGGGCATAGCGGGGAGCTGTTTTTT,CASTLGGGHSGELFF
TRBV6-5,TRBJ2-7,TRBD1,-,TGTGCCAGCAGTTACTCAAGGGGACAGGGTTTCTACGAGCAGTACTTC,CASSYSRGQGFYEQYF
TRBV12-3/TRBV12-4,TRBJ2-3,-,-,TGTGCCAGTGGACAGACCACAGATACGCAGTATTTT,CASGQTTDTQYF
TRBV4-3,TRBJ2-5,-,-,TGCGCCAGCAGCCAAGTAGTGGGAGGAGAGACCCAGTACTTC,CASSQVVGGETQYF
TRBV5-4,TRBJ2-1,TRBD1,-,TGTGCCAGCAGCTCCATTGGACAGGGCCCCTACAATGAGCAGTTCTTC,CASSSIGQGPYNEQFF
TRBV2,TRBJ2-1,-,once,TGTGCCAGCAGTGAAGCGCGGGTGAGAGTCGCGGATGAGCAGTTCTTC,CASSEARVRVADEQFF
TRBV25-1,TRBJ2-5,-,-,TGTGCCAGCAGTGATGAACTAATCCAAGAGACCCAGTACTTC,CASSDELIQETQYF
TRBV28,TRBJ1-2,-,-,TGTGCCAGCAGTTTATCCCCTGGTGGCTACACCTTC,CASSLSPGGYTF
TRBV6-6,TRBJ1-6,-,few,TGTGCCAGCAGTTATCTAACAGGGTCTTCACCCCTCCACTTT,CASSYLTGSSPLHF
TRBV5-4,TRBJ2-3,TRBD1,-,TGTGCCAGCAGCTTGTCGTGGGGACAGACAGGGGGCACAGATACGCAGTATTTT,CASSLSWGQTGGTDTQYF
TRBV7-2,TRBJ2-5,-,-,TGTGCCAGCAGCCTTAGGACTACCCAAGAGACCCAGTACTTC,CASSLRTTQETQYF
TRBV30,TRBJ2-1,-,once,TGTGCCTGGAGTGTACATTCACACTACAATGAGCAGTTCTTC,CAWSVHSHYNEQFF
TRBV7-7,TRBJ2-5,TRBD1,-,TGTGCTAGCAGCCTCCACCCGACAGGGGCAGAGACCCAGTACTTC,CASSLHPTGAETQYF
TRBV6-5,TRBJ2-2,TRBD2,few,TGTGCCAGCAGTTCCTATAGCGGGGGGGCCGGGGAGCTGTTTTTT,CASSSYSGGAGELFF
TRBV7-9,TRBJ1-6,-,-,TGTGCCAGCAGCTTAGCGTTGGGGGGGAGCTCCTATAATTCACCCCTCCACTTT,CASSLALGGSSYNSPLHF
TRBV7-3,TRBJ2-5,TRBD2,-,TGTGCCAGCAGCTTACTCGGCCAGGGAGGGATAGAGACCCAGTACTTC,CASSLLGQGGIETQYF
TRBV5-6,TRBJ1-3,-,-,TGTGCCAGCAGCTTGCCGTCCCGGGGCCTGAGCTCTGGAAACACCATATATTTT,CASSLPSRGLSSGNTIYF
TRBV28,TRBJ2-7,-,-,TGTGCCAGCAGTTTATTTAGGGGGGGCCTCTACGAGCAGTACTTC,CASSLFRGGLYEQYF
TRBV19,TRBJ1-5,-,-,TGTGCCAGTAGTATAGGGGCTATGGGAGCTGGCAATCAGCCCCAGCATTTT,CASSIGAMGAGNQPQHF
TRBV7-9,TRBJ1-6,TRBD1,-,TGTGCCAGCAGCTTAGGGGCCCAGGGGGCATGGAATTCACCCCTCCACTTT,CASSLGAQGAWNSPLHF
TRBV7-2,TRBJ2-3,-,-,TGTGCCAGCAACTTCTCAACGAGGGATACGCAGTATTTT,CASNFSTRDTQYF
TRBV29-1,TRBJ2-2,-,-,TGCAGCGTTGGGGGGCTTTCTGGTGGGGAGCTGTTTTTT,CSVGGLSGGELFF
TRBV30,TRBJ1-5,-,few,TGTGCCTGGAGCCGTGGACAGAGCAATCAGCCCCAGCATTTT,CAWSRGQSNQPQHF
TRBV18,TRBJ1-3,-,-,TGTGCCAGCTCACTAAATGAGGTTGGAAACACCATATATTTT,CASSLNEVGNTIYF
TRBV6-1,TRBJ2-7,TRBD2,-,TGTGCCAGCAGTGAGTCTAGCGGGAGTGGCTACGAGCAGTACTTC,CASSESSGSGYEQYF
TRBV27,TRBJ2-6,-,-,TGTGCCAGCAGGGCAGGGAGCTCTGGGGCCAACGTCCTGACTTTC,CASRAGSSGANVLTF
TRBV6-6,TRBJ1-3,TRBD1,-,TGTGCCAGCAGATCCACAGGGGGCGGAAACACCATATATTTT,CASRSTGGGNTIYF
TRBV19,TRBJ2-7,TRBD2,once,TGTGCCACGAAGCGGGAGGGCTTGCACGAGCAGTACTTC,CATKREGLHEQYF
TRBV4-3,TRBJ2-3,TRBD2,-,TGCGCCAGCAGCCAAGGGACTAGCGGGGACACAGATACGCAGTATTTT,CASSQGTSGDTDTQYF
TRBV5-5,TRBJ2-1,TRBD1,once,TGTGCCAGCAGCCACGGGAGACAGGGGGGTCTCTGGAATGAGCAGTTCTTC,CASSHGRQGGLWNEQFF
TRBV5-1,TRBJ1-5,-,-,TGCGCCAGCAGCTTGGGTGTCCAGGGCGGTCAGCCCCAGCATTTT,CASSLGVQGGQPQHF
TRBV5-1,TRBJ2-2,TRBD2,-,TGCGCCAGCAGCCACGGGGGGGCGAACACCGGGGAGCTGTTTTTT,CASSHGGANTGELFF
TRBV2,TRBJ2-7,-,-,TGTGCCAGCAGTCCAAGCTACGAGCAGTACTTC,CASSPSYEQYF
TRBV18,TRBJ2-5,-,once,TGTGCCAGCTCACCGGGGATACAAGAGACCCAGTACTTC,CASSPGIQETQYF
TRBV27,TRBJ1-1,-,-,TGTGCCAGCAGTATCGATACAGGGACTGAAGCTTTCTTT,CASSIDTGTEAFF
TRBV6-1,TRBJ2-5,-,-,TGTGCCAGCAGTAGACCCAGGGGCCAGCAAGAGACCCAGTACTTC,CASSRPRGQQETQYF
TRBV6-2/TRBV6-3,TRBJ2-2,TRBD2,-,TGTGCCAGCAGTGGGGGACTAGCGGGCTTCCTAACCGGGGAGCTGTTTTTT,CASSGGLAGFLTGELFF
TRBV6-2/TRBV6-3,TRBJ1-2,-,-,TGTGCCAGCAGTTCTTACGGACAGTCTTATGGCTACACCTTC,CASSSYGQSYGYTF
TRBV2,TRBJ2-3,-,-,TGTGCCAGCAGTTTGGGACGAAGCACAGATACGCAGTATTTT,CASSLGRSTDTQYF
TRBV6-2/TRBV6-3,TRBJ2-1,-,-,TGTGCCAGCAGTTACGGAGGGTTTGGGGTCAATGAGCAGTTCTTC,CASSYGGFGVNEQFF
TRBV28,TRBJ2-1,TRBD2,-,TGTGCCAGCAGTTTAGGGACTAGCGGTGAGCAGTTCTTC,CASSLGTSGEQFF